The entry below describes one T cell receptor beta chain. Assay: immunoSEQ multiplex PCR; the TCRdb copy retains only in-frame clones and omits some. The profile shows roughly 95,000 clones, 65% to 90% of them singletons. The data belong to a study of OX40 agonist ivuxolimab in advanced cancers. The clonotype originates from an adult with an advanced solid tumor such as melanoma, head and neck, liver or kidney cancer. This sample comprised CD4+ or CD8+ T cells sorted from blood, obtained in a trial of the OX40 agonist ivuxolimab.

The DNA for the CDR3 is TGTGCCAGCTCACCACCTGGGACAGGGAATGGCTACACCTTC. It codes for CASSPPGTGNGYTF. The chain has TRBV18 and TRBJ1-2, with 9 bases that match TRBD1. Germline V gene sequence: CDR1 KGHSH, CDR2 LQKENI. Trimming at V came to 0 bases and at J to 6 bases, leaving 2 bases not matched to a gene. The CDR3 extends over 14 amino acids.